This T cell receptor beta chain was identified in a study of blood T cell repertoires in COVID-19. For the study at large: T cells, B-cell-depleted T cells, or PBMCs provided the cDNA or gDNA that served as material.

CDR1 is SEHNR, CDR2 FQNEAQ, per germline (reference sequence). The CDR3 is 13 amino acids. V was trimmed by 1 base and J by 4 bases, leaving 7 bases between them. Authors' methods: Nucleated cell counts were estimated from reference gene primer amplification. Measured with immunoSEQ multiplex PCR; TCRdb has only the in-frame clones, and not every one. V and J calls and clone size follow that table, whereas D and trimming were derived from the DNA. The sample lists roughly 260,000 clones, approximately 89% seen once, with approximately 2.2% in the top ten. This receptor was taken from a woman in her forties or fifties with acute or convalescent COVID-19. Input material: peripheral blood. V and J are TRBV7-9 and TRBJ1-1; no definite D call. This CDR3 is CASSLGAGTEAFF. CDR3 bases: TGTGCCAGCAGCTTAGGGGCGGGCACTGAAGCTTTCTTT.